This passage covers 14 T cell receptor beta chains from one sample sequenced in a study of blood T cell repertoires in COVID-19. Method: immunoSEQ multiplex PCR; TCRdb's copy keeps in-frame clones and lacks some. The sample consists of more than 100,000 clones, roughly 77% of them appearing once. The source material was peripheral blood. The receptors were gathered from a man in his 60s with active or convalescent COVID-19.

The rearrangement joins TRBV11-1 to TRBJ2-7; a possible D gene is TRBD1 (5 bases). CDR1 SGHAT and CDR2 FQDESV come from the germline V gene (reference sequence). The V end lost 6 bases, the J end lost 3 bases, and 9 bases lay between the germline ends. The CDR3 runs to 12 residues. The CDR3 nucleotides are TGTGCCAGCAGTCCGGACATCTACGAGCAGTACTTC. Protein product: CASSPDIYEQYF.

The chain is built from TRBV5-4 and TRBJ1-2; TRBD1 agrees at 11 bases. V lost 4 bases, J lost 3 bases, and 2 bases stayed unmatched. Germline lookup yields CDR1 SGHNT and CDR2 YYREEE (reference sequence). This CDR3 spans 14 amino acids. Written as DNA, the CDR3 is TGTGCCAGCAGCAGGACAGGGGGCGACTATGGCTACACCTTC. Translated, it gives CASSRTGGDYGYTF. Complete variable domain (other parts from reference TRBV5-4 and TRBJ1-2): ETGVTQSPTHLIKTRGQQVTLRCSSQSGHNTVSWYQQALGQGPQFIFQYYREEENGRGNFPPRFSGLQFPNYSSELNVNALELDDSALYLCASSRTGGDYGYTFGSGTRLTVV.

The chain employs TRBV7-9 and TRBJ1-5; 9 bases are shared with TRBD1. This CDR3 region has 16 residues. V lost 1 base to trimming and J lost 3 bases; unmatched junction nucleotides: 4. Germline values: CDR1 SEHNR, CDR2 FQNEAQ (reference sequence). CDR3 coding DNA: TGTGCCAGCAGCTTAGTTGGACAGGGGATCAATCAGCCCCAGCATTTT. This translates into CASSLVGQGINQPQHF. Together with reference TRBV7-9 and TRBJ1-5, the CDR3 gives the full variable domain: DTGVSQNPRHKITKRGQNVTFRCDPISEHNRLYWYRQTLGQGPEFLTYFQNEAQLEKSRLLSDRFSAERPKGSFSTLEIQRTEQGDSAMYLCASSLVGQGINQPQHFGDGTRLSIL.

V and J are TRBV4-3 and TRBJ2-7, with 8 positions matching TRBD2. This CDR3 region has 16 residues. The V gene end was trimmed by 3 bases and the J gene end by 2 bases; junction bases not matched to a gene: 9. Germline V CDR1 and CDR2: LGHNA, YSLEER. The CDR3 protein is CASSQTYGGGTYEQYF. CDR3 DNA sequence: TGCGCCAGCAGCCAGACATATGGCGGGGGGACCTACGAGCAGTACTTC.

CDR3: CASSLTGVYEQYF. In DNA form, the CDR3 reads TGTGCCAGCAGCCTGACAGGGGTCTACGAGCAGTACTTC. The rearrangement joins TRBV28 to TRBJ2-7; TRBD1 matches 8 bases. The V and J ends lost 6 bases and 3 bases, in that order; junction bases with no gene match: 4. CDR1 is MDHEN and CDR2 is SYDVKM in the germline V gene. This CDR3 comprises 13 residues. The complete variable domain, with remaining parts taken from reference TRBV28 and TRBJ2-7, reads DVKVTQSSRYLVKRTGEKVFLECVQDMDHENMFWYRQDPGLGLRLIYFSYDVKMKEKGDIPEGYSVSREKKERFSLILESASTNQTSMYLCASSLTGVYEQYFGPGTRLTVT.

This clone occurred once. The rearrangement joins TRBV6-5 to TRBJ1-1; D is ambiguous. CDR3 length: 11 residues. The ends were cut back, 5 bases at V and 7 bases at J, with 8 bases in the middle. Germline values: CDR1 MNHEY, CDR2 SVGAGI. The CDR3, as DNA: TGTGCCAGCAGTAAACAGAATGAAGCTTTCTTT. Its translation: CASSKQNEAFF.

The chain is built from TRBV5-1 and TRBJ2-2; possible D gene TRBD2, 5 bases. V was shortened by 4 bases and J by 3 bases, with 16 bases between the two germline ends. Per the germline V gene, CDR1 is SGHRS and CDR2 is YFSETQ. The CDR3 extends over 16 amino acids. For the CDR3, the DNA is TGCGCCAGCAGCCTCCTGGGCGGGCCAGACACCGGGGAGCTGTTTTTT. Amino acids: CASSLLGGPDTGELFF.

V is TRBV21-1 and J is TRBJ2-1; the D segment call TRBD2 is taken from the table without a DNA check. TRBV21-1 is a pseudogene segment. There are 14 residues in the CDR3. CDR3 region: CASSLLYSYNEQFF. The CDR3 nucleotides are TGTGCCAGCAGCCTCCTGTATTCCTACAATGAGCAGTTCTTC.

The J gene is TRBJ1-1, the V gene TRBV6-4, with TRBD1 matching over 8 bases. V shed 3 bases and J 1 base; nucleotides not matched to a gene: 10. The V gene's germline CDR1 is MRHNA and CDR2 SNTAGT. The CDR3 is 17 residues long. The CDR3, as DNA: TGTGCCAGCAGTGATGCGGGACAGGAGGGGAGGAACACTGAAGCTTTCTTT. Amino acids: CASSDAGQEGRNTEAFF.

The chain uses TRBV29-1 and TRBJ2-3, with a possible D match to TRBD1 (6 bases). Trimming stripped 4 bases from V and 1 base from J, with 15 bases between. Germline values: CDR1 SQVTM, CDR2 ANQGSEA. The CDR3 totals 15 residues. The CDR3 here is CSVAPFSGGTDTQYF. The CDR3 nucleotides read TGCAGCGTTGCTCCCTTTTCAGGGGGCACAGATACGCAGTATTTT.

The chain joins TRBV5-1 to TRBJ1-1; possible D gene TRBD1, 5 bases. Germline CDR1 is SGHRS and CDR2 is YFSETQ. This CDR3 comprises 14 residues. V was clipped by 2 bases and J by 3 bases, with 11 bases between them. CDR3 in amino acids: CASSFQGSDTEAFF. CDR3 bases: TGCGCCAGCAGCTTCCAGGGATCAGACACTGAAGCTTTCTTT.

This clone came up a few times. The chain uses TRBV7-3 and TRBJ1-1; TRBD1 agrees at 7 bases. Germline V gives CDR1 SGHTA, CDR2 FQGTGA. The junction had 15 bases not matched to a gene; V was cut back by 5 bases and J by 3 bases. The CDR3 has 17 residues. In DNA form, the CDR3 reads TGTGCCAGCAGCCGATATACGACAGGGCTCAGGGACACTGAAGCTTTCTTT. Its translation: CASSRYTTGLRDTEAFF.

This chain joins TRBV28 and TRBJ2-7; D ambiguous. CDR1 MDHEN and CDR2 SYDVKM come from the germline V gene. This CDR3 has 12 amino acids. V was shortened by 1 base and J by 3 bases, with 4 bases between the two germline ends. CDR3 loop: CASSLYSYEQYF. The DNA of the CDR3 is TGTGCCAGCAGTTTATACAGCTACGAGCAGTACTTC.

The V gene is TRBV7-2, the J gene TRBJ2-7, with D hard to call. Germline CDR1 SGHTA, CDR2 FQGNSA. This CDR3 has 11 residues. V lost 4 bases, J lost 5 bases, and 6 bases lay in between. The CDR3 DNA is TGTGCCAGCAGCTCGAGTAACGAGCAGTACTTC. It translates to CASSSSNEQYF.